Given below is one T cell receptor (beta chain) in context. PCR involved 60 Vbeta and 13 Jbeta primers. The data were produced by immunoSEQ multiplex PCR, yet TCRdb's version contains in-frame clones alone and is incomplete. The table has approximately 140,000 clones, 70% to 85% seen once. V was clipped by 1 base and J by 5 bases, with 13 bases between them. The CDR3 has 14 residues. Germline V gene sequence: CDR1 SGHDT, CDR2 YYEEEE. The data are from a study of cytomegalovirus exposure and HLA in healthy donors. The chain is built from TRBV5-6 and TRBJ2-7; D possibly corresponds to TRBD2 (6 bases). The clonotype originates from a man in his fifties or sixties in good health and CMV-seronegative. Specimen: PBMCs. DNA of the CDR3: TGTGCCAGCAGCTTGCGGCGGGGTATCCACGAGCAGTACTTC. Its translation is CASSLRRGIHEQYF.